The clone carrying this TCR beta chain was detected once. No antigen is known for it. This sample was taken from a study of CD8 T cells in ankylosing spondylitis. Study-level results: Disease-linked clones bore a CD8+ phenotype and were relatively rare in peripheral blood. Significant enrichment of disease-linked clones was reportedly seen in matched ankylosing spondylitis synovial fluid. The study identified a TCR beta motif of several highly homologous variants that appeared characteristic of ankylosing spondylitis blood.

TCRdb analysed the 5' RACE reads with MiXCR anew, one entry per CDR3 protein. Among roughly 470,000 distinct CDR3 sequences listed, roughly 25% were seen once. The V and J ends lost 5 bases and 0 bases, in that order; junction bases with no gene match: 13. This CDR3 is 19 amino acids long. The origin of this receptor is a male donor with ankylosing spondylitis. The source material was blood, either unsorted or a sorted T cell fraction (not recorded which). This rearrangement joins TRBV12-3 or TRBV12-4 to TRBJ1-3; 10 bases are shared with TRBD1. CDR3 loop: CASSGTDRGLLHSGNTIYF. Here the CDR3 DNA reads TGTGCCAGCAGTGGAACAGACAGGGGGCTTCTCCACTCTGGAAACACCATATATTTT.